The sequence of this TCR beta chain was determined in a study of shared clonotypes between healthy human individuals. Study overall: Used for every donor were three CD4 naive, three CD4 memory, two CD8 naive and one CD8 memory plate. Study outcomes and limitations: Investigators collected only blood, and repertoires in tissues likely differ. Sequencing depth was expected to influence donor clonotype sharing. Against clonotypes common to all four donors, non-shared ones had lower generation probabilities.

Only CD45RO-negative cells positively selected for CCR7 counted as naive CD8 cells, so terminally differentiated effector memory CD45RA+ cells were excluded. Using immunoSEQ multiplex PCR, the repertoire was profiled, and TCRdb retains in-frame clones only, with some absent. The profile shows around 2.1 million clones, about 92% of them singletons. Notes on this clone: The antigen is unknown.

V lost 1 base and J lost 1, with 7 bases in between. CDR3 length: 14 amino acids. Germline CDR1 reads MDHEN; CDR2 reads SYDVKM. This sequence was found in a man between 18 and 29 years old in good health. Some clones in this sample may be carry-over from other donors' samples. The sequenced material came from naive CD8+ T cells from PBMCs. The rearrangement joins TRBV28 to TRBJ1-1; a weak D match, TRBD1 (5 bases). CDR3 loop: CASSLFTGNTEAFF. DNA of the CDR3: TGTGCCAGCAGTTTATTCACAGGGAACACTGAAGCTTTCTTT. The whole variable domain, filled in from reference TRBV28 and TRBJ1-1, reads DVKVTQSSRYLVKRTGEKVFLECVQDMDHENMFWYRQDPGLGLRLIYFSYDVKMKEKGDIPEGYSVSREKKERFSLILESASTNQTSMYLCASSLFTGNTEAFFGQGTRLTVV.